This record covers a single T cell receptor (beta chain). This specimen comes from a study of blood T cell repertoires in COVID-19. Study context: COVID-19 samples from acute and convalescent phases originated in the United States, Italy and Spain. T cells, B-cell-depleted T cells, or PBMCs supplied cDNA or gDNA.

Assay: immunoSEQ multiplex PCR; the TCRdb copy retains only in-frame clones and omits some. The sample has just over 250,000 clones, around nine tenths seen once; the top ten hold roughly 10%. CDR1 is LNHDA and CDR2 is SQIVND in the germline V gene (reference sequence). This CDR3 has 13 amino acids. The ends lost 7 bases at V and 6 bases at J; junction bases unmatched: 7. Sequencing input: peripheral blood. The chain couples TRBV19 to TRBJ1-1; TRBD1 agrees at 8 bases. The receptor's source is a woman aged 70-85 years with COVID-19, enrolled during active disease. CDR3 sequence: CASTPTGVAEAFF. The CDR3 nucleotides are TGTGCCAGTACGCCGACAGGGGTTGCTGAAGCTTTCTTT.